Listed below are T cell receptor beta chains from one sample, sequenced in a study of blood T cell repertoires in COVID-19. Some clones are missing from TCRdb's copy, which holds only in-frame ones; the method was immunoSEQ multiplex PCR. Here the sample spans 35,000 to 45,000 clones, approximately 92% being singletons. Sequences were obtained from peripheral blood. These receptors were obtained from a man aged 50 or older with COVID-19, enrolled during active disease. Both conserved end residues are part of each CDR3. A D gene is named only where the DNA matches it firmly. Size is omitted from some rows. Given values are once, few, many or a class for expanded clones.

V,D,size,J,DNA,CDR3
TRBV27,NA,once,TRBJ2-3,TGTGCCAGCAGTTTCAAGGGGTGGGTCACAGATACGCAGTATTTT,CASSFKGWVTDTQYF
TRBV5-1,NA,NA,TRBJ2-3,TGCGCCAGCAGCATGGGGGGCGTCACAGATACGCAGTATTTT,CASSMGGVTDTQYF
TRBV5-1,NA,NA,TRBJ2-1,TGCGCCAGCAGCCCCCTTACAGGAAGCTCCTACAATGAGCAGTTCTTC,CASSPLTGSSYNEQFF
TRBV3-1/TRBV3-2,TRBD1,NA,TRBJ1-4,TGTGCCAGCAGCAACCGGGACAGGGGGGAAAAACTGTTTTTT,CASSNRDRGEKLFF
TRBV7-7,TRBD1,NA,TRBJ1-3,TGTGCCAGCAGCTCTTCTCCGGGACAGTCGCACTCTGGAAACACCATATATTTT,CASSSSPGQSHSGNTIYF
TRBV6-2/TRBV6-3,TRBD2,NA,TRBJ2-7,TGTGCCAGCAGTTACTCTACTAGCGGGATTTCCTACGAGCAGTACTTC,CASSYSTSGISYEQYF
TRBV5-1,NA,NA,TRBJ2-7,TGCGCCAGCAGCTTCCTGGGCGGGACCTACGAGCAGTACTTC,CASSFLGGTYEQYF
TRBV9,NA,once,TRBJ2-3,TGTGCCAGCAGCGGATGGGAGACAGATACGCAGTATTTT,CASSGWETDTQYF
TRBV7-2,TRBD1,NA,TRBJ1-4,TGTGCCAGCAGCCCGACAGGGGGTGGACTTAATGAAAAACTGTTTTTT,CASSPTGGGLNEKLFF
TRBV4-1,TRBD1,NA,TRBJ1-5,TGCGCCAGCAGCTTAGGGACAGGGGCCAATCAGCCCCAGCATTTT,CASSLGTGANQPQHF
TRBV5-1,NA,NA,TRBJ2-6,TGCGCCAGCAGCAAGGAGACCGCTGGGGCCAACGTCCTGACTTTC,CASSKETAGANVLTF
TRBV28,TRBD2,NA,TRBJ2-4,TGTGCCAGCAGTCCGGGCGGGGGCAAAAACATTCAGTACTTC,CASSPGGGKNIQYF
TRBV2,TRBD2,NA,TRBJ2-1,TGTGCCACCGGGGCTAGCGGAAACAATGAGCAGTTCTTC,CATGASGNNEQFF
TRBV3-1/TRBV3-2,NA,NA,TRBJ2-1,TGTGCCAGCAGCCGCTACGCGAGTACTTACAATGAGCAGTTCTTC,CASSRYASTYNEQFF
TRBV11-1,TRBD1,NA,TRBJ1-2,TGTGCCAGCAGCTTGGGGGGACAGGCGGCGTATGGCTACACCTTC,CASSLGGQAAYGYTF
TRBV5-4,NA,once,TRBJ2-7,TGTGCCAGCTCGGGGCGGGGATCCTCCTACGAGCAGTACTTC,CASSGRGSSYEQYF
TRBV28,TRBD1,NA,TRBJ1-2,TGTGCCAGCAGTCGGGACAGAGCTAACTATGGCTACACCTTC,CASSRDRANYGYTF
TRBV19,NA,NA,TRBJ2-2,TGTGCCAGTAGTATAGGTCTCGGGGTAAGGACCGGGGAGCTGTTTTTT,CASSIGLGVRTGELFF
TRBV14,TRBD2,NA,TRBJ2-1,TGTGCCAGCAGCCCTGACTATGGGACTAGCGGGAGTGTAGAGCAGTTCTTC,CASSPDYGTSGSVEQFF
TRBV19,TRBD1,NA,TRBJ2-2,TGTGCCAGTAGTCCGGGACAGAGCACCGGGGAGCTGTTTTTT,CASSPGQSTGELFF
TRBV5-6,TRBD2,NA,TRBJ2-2,TGTGCCAGCAGCCGACGGATAAGCGGGAGTTTAGACACCGGGGAGCTGTTTTTT,CASSRRISGSLDTGELFF
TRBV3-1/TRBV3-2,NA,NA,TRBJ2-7,TGTGCCAGCGCTAGCAGGAGAGGCGAGCAGTACTTC,CASASRRGEQYF
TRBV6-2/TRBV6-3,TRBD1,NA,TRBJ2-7,TGTGCCAGCAGTGCTAGTATCCGGGACAGAAAACGCTGGATCGTTTTCTACGAGCAGTACTTC,CASSASIRDRKRWIVFYEQYF
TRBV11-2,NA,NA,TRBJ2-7,TGTGCCAGCAGCCGGACACCTTACGAGCAGTACTTC,CASSRTPYEQYF
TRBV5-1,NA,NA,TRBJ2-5,TGCGCCAGCAGCTTTCAGGGGTTCCAAGAGACCCAGTACTTC,CASSFQGFQETQYF
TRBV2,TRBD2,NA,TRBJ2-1,TGTGCCAGCAGGGGACTAGCGGGAACTCCAGCCTACAATGAGCAGTTCTTC,CASRGLAGTPAYNEQFF
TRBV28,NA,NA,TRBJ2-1,TGTGCCAGCAGCCTCGAAGGGAGAGGTAATGAGCAGTTCTTC,CASSLEGRGNEQFF
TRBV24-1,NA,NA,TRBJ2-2,TGTGCCACCAGTGATGCTCAGGTGGCGAACACCGGGGAGCTGTTTTTT,CATSDAQVANTGELFF
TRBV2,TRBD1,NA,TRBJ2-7,TGTGCCAGCATCCGGGACAGGGCCCGCTACGAGCAGTACTTC,CASIRDRARYEQYF